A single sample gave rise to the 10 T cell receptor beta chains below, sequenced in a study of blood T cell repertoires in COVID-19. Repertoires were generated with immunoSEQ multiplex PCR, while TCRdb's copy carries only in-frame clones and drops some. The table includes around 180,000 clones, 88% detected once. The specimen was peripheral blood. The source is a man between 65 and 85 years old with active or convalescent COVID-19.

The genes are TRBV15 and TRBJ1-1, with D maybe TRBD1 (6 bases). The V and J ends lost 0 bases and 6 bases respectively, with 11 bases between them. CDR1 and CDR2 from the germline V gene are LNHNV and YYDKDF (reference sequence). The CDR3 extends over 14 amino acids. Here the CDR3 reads CATSRENRVSEAFF. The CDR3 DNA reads TGTGCCACCAGCAGAGAAAACAGGGTCTCTGAAGCTTTCTTT.

The CDR3 region has the DNA TGTGCCAGCAGTTTGAGAGAGACCCAGTACTTC. It specifies CASSLRETQYF. The chain is built from TRBV12-3 or TRBV12-4 and TRBJ2-5; D is ambiguous. The CDR3 is 11 amino acids. Trimming pared 3 bases from V and 4 bases from J, leaving 3 bases between.

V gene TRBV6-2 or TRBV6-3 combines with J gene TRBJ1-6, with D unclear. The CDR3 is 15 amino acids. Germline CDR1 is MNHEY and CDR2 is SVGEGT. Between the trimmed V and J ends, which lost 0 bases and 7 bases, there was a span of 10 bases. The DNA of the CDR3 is TGTGCCAGCAGTTACTCTGGGAGAGGAAATTCACCCCTCCACTTT. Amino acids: CASSYSGRGNSPLHF.

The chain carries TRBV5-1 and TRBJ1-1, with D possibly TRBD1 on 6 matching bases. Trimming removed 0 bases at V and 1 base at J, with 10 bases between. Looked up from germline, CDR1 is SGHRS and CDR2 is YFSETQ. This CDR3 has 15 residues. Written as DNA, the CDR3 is TGCGCCAGCAGCTTGGGAGACAGGTGGAACACTGAAGCTTTCTTT. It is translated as CASSLGDRWNTEAFF.

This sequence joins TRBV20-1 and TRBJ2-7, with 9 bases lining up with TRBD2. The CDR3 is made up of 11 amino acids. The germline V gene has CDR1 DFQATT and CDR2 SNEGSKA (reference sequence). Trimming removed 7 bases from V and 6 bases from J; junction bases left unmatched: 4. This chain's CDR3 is CSGGRAGEQYF. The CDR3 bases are TGCAGTGGCGGGAGGGCCGGCGAGCAGTACTTC.

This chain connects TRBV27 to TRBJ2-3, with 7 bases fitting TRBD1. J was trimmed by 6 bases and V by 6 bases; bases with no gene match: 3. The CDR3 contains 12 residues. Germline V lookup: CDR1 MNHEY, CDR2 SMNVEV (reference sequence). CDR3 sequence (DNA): TGTGCCAGCAGGACAGGGTTGGATACGCAGTATTTT. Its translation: CASRTGLDTQYF.

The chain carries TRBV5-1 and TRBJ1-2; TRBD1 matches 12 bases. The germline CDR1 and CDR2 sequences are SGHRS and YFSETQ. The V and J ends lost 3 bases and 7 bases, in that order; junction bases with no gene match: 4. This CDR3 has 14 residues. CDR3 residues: CASSWDRGLIGYTF. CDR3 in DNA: TGCGCCAGCAGCTGGGACAGGGGGCTTATTGGCTACACCTTC.

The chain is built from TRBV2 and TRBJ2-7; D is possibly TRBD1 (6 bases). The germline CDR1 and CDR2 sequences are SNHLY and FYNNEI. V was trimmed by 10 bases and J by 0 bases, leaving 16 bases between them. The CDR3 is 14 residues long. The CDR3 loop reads CATETGTSSYEQYF. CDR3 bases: TGTGCCACTGAAACAGGGACAAGCTCCTACGAGCAGTACTTC.

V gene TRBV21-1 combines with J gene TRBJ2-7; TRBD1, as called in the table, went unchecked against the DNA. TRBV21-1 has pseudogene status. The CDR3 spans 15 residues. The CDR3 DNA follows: TGTGCCAGCAGCAAGGGGCCCTGGATTACCTACGAGCAGTACTTC. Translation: CASSKGPWITYEQYF.

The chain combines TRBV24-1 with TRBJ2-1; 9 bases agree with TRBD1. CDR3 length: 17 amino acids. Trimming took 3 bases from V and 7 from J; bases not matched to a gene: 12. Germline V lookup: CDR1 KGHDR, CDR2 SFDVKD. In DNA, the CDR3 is TGTGCCACCAGTGATCCCCCCGGGACAGGGCAATCAAATGAGCAGTTCTTC. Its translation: CATSDPPGTGQSNEQFF.